This TCR beta chain originates from a study of radiotherapy plus CTLA-4 blockade in lung cancer. Study information: Among enrolled patients, 15% to 20% responded and roughly 28% achieved disease control.

Remarks on this clone: The antigen is unknown.

The germline V and J ends were trimmed by 3 bases and 11 bases, with 8 bases remaining between them. Germline assignment: CDR1 MDHEN and CDR2 SYDVKM. This CDR3 has 12 residues. Using immunoSEQ multiplex PCR, the repertoire was profiled, and TCRdb retains in-frame clones only, with some absent. Among fewer than 65,000 clones listed, 75% to 85% were seen once. Lung cancer patients with chemo-refractory metastatic non-small-cell disease were given focal radiation plus CTLA-4 blockade with ipilimumab. Study outcomes and limitations: Tumor-origin TCR clones grew in blood after radiotherapy plus ipilimumab. The best prediction of response reportedly came from early blood T cell clone dynamics, with interferon-beta.

V usage is TRBV28 and J usage is TRBJ1-6; D remains ambiguous. The sequences come from peripheral blood, collected from a patient treated with radiotherapy plus ipilimumab. The TCR sequence derives from a human donor with non-small cell lung cancer who had a complete response to radiotherapy plus ipilimumab. The chain's CDR3 is CASSFQDTPLHF. The CDR3 DNA reads as TGTGCCAGCAGTTTCCAGGATACACCCCTCCACTTT.